Here is one T cell receptor (beta chain) with its context. The libraries of TRB cDNA were constructed through 5' RACE using UMI labels. TCRdb reworked the 5' RACE reads into one entry per CDR3 protein, no DNA. In all, the sample yields about 62,000 distinct CDR3 sequences. This specimen comes from a study of CXCR3-negative and CXCR3-positive naive CD8 T cells. This CDR3 region has 13 residues. The germline V gene encodes CDR1 SQVTM and CDR2 ANQGSEA. The chain joins TRBV29-1 to TRBJ2-7. The receptor comes from a human donor in good health. Some clones in this sample may be carry-over from other donors' samples. The material sequenced was naive CXCR3- CD8+ T cells from blood. Subset of the sample: CD45RO-CCR7+CD27+CD95- naive CD8+ T cells lacking CXCR3 (TNR3-). CDR3 sequence: CSVVLRDSSEQYF.